The source of this TCR beta chain is a study of vaccination effects on CD4 cells after COVID-19. As for the study in general: Samples were given by two convalescent patients 16 days and one week before vaccination.

The culture ran for 10 days before CD4+ T cells were isolated. Cells had half their medium changed to IL-2 medium on days 3 and 7. The sample holds a few counts of this clone. What it recognizes is unknown. CDR1 and CDR2 (germline): KGHSH, LQKENI. CDR3 length equals 12 residues. V was shortened by 4 bases and J by 5 bases, with 6 bases between the two germline ends. Findings of the study overall: Convalescent patients in the study were few, and early post-infection timepoints were absent.

Data came from immunoSEQ multiplex PCR; TCRdb stores just in-frame clones and leaves some out. The data show roughly 68,000 clones, 72% seen once. The chain is built from TRBV18 and TRBJ1-3; unclear D gene. This TCR was sampled from a human donor who had a prior SARS-CoV-2 infection. The sequences come from CD4+ T cells from PBMCs cultured without peptide, collected before COVID-19 vaccination. The CDR3 DNA reads TGTGCCAGCTCACTCCTAAGAAACACCATATATTTT. Its translation is CASSLLRNTIYF.